This TCR beta chain is drawn from a study of cytomegalovirus exposure and HLA in healthy donors. Study-wide results and limits: Follow-up analysis later connected one missense variant in DCLRE1C with trimming of TCR beta V- and J-genes.

The CDR3 length is 18 residues. Germline CDR1 and CDR2: WNHNN and SYGVQD (reference sequence). V gave up 3 bases and J gave up 2 bases; unmatched junction bases: 8. On this clone: No antigen is known for it.

The PCR was carried out with 60 Vbeta primers and 13 Jbeta primers. Generated by immunoSEQ multiplex PCR, the TCRdb table keeps only in-frame clones and is missing some. In the table there are roughly 81,000 clones, around 77% of which are singletons. V and J are TRBV10-1 and TRBJ2-6; TRBD1 aligns across 9 bases. The sample comprised PBMCs. This sequence was found in a boy under 18 in good health and CMV-seronegative. The CDR3 nucleotides are TGCGCCAGCAGTGACCGGGACAGGGTGATACCTGGGGCCAACGTCCTGACTTTC. Amino acids: CASSDRDRVIPGANVLTF.